The source of this T cell receptor beta chain is a study of PD-1 and CTLA-4 blockade in melanoma. Here immunoSEQ multiplex PCR was the method, and the copy in TCRdb shows in-frame clones only, minus some. The data hold about 7,200 clones, with 75% to 90% observed a single time. This CDR3 region has 15 residues. Trimming took 2 bases from V and 0 from J, leaving 13 bases between them. The germline V gene has CDR1 GTSNPN and CDR2 SVGIG (reference sequence). The specimen comprised CD8+ T cells from peripheral blood, sampled before anti-PD-1 treatment. The chain combines TRBV30 with TRBJ1-1, with D maybe TRBD1 (6 bases). This sequence was found in a human donor with melanoma. The CDR3: CAWSTGQGMNTEAFF. CDR3 DNA: TGTGCCTGGAGTACGGGGCAGGGGATGAACACTGAAGCTTTCTTT.